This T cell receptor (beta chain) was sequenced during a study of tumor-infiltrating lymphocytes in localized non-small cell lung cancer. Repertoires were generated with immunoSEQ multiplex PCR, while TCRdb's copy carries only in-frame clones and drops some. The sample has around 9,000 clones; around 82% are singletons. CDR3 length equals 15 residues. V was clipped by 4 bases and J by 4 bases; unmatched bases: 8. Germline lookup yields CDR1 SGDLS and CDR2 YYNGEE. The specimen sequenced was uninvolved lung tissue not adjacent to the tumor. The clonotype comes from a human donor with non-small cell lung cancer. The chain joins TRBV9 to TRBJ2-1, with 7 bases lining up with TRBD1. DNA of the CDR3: TGTGCCAGCAGCAGGGTAGGGGGCGCGTACAATGAGCAGTTCTTC. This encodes CASSRVGGAYNEQFF.